The 12 T cell receptor beta chains in this list originate from one sample, sequenced in a study of cytomegalovirus exposure and HLA in healthy donors. Profiled with immunoSEQ multiplex PCR; TCRdb holds only in-frame clones, not every one. The table lists about 150,000 clones, less than 90% of them singletons, with approximately 20% in the top ten. Sequencing was carried out using PBMCs. All receptors derive from a man younger than 30 in good health and CMV-seropositive.

J is TRBJ2-5 and V is TRBV2; 7 positions match TRBD2. Losses at the gene ends were 4 bases for V and 1 base for J; bases not matched to a gene: 0. The CDR3 totals 13 residues. CDR1 SNHLY and CDR2 FYNNEI come from the germline V gene. CDR3 protein: CASSASGQETQYF. CDR3 DNA sequence: TGTGCCAGCAGTGCTAGCGGCCAAGAGACCCAGTACTTC.

The V and J genes are TRBV19 and TRBJ2-5; 12 nucleotides line up with TRBD2. Germline trimming cut 4 bases from V and 3 bases from J; bases unmatched to any gene: 12. Germline V gives CDR1 LNHDA, CDR2 SQIVND (reference sequence). The CDR3 is made up of 18 amino acids. CDR3 loop: CASSTGTSGLPHEETQYF. The DNA of the CDR3 is TGTGCCAGTAGTACGGGGACTAGCGGGCTGCCTCATGAAGAGACCCAGTACTTC.

This rearrangement joins TRBV19 to TRBJ1-5; TRBD1 might be the D (5 bases). The CDR3 totals 16 residues. In germline, CDR1 is LNHDA, CDR2 SQIVND (reference sequence). The V gene lost 5 bases and the J gene lost 2 bases, with 16 bases spanning the gap. The CDR3 region is CASSFPGRGGNQPQHF. Written as DNA, the CDR3 is TGTGCCAGTAGTTTCCCAGGGCGAGGAGGCAATCAGCCCCAGCATTTT.

The chain recombines TRBV7-8 with TRBJ1-1; D not certain. The CDR3 covers 13 residues. The germline gives CDR1 SGHVS, CDR2 FQNEAQ. Trimming stripped 5 bases from V and 0 bases from J, with 7 bases between. In DNA, the CDR3 is TGTGCCAGCAGCAGCACCCTGAACACTGAAGCTTTCTTT. It specifies CASSSTLNTEAFF. Full variable domain (remainder filled in from reference TRBV7-8 and TRBJ1-1): GAGVSQSPRYKVAKRGQDVALRCDPISGHVSLFWYQQALGQGPEFLTYFQNEAQLDKSGLPSDRFFAERPEGSVSTLKIQRTQQEDSAVYLCASSSTLNTEAFFGQGTRLTVV.

The rearrangement links TRBV27 to TRBJ1-6, with D tentatively TRBD1 (5 bases). Germline V CDR1 and CDR2: MNHEY, SMNVEV (reference sequence). This CDR3 contains 16 residues. V was clipped by 0 bases and J by 5 bases, with 11 bases between them. The CDR3 DNA reads as TGTGCCAGCAGTTTATCGTCGACAGCTAATAATTCACCCCTCCACTTT. It encodes CASSLSSTANNSPLHF.

J is TRBJ2-1 and V is TRBV7-6, with 11 bases aligning to TRBD1. J gave up 8 bases and V 1 base, and 4 bases lay outside the gene matches. CDR3 size: 15 residues. Germline-derived CDR1 and CDR2 are SGHVS and FNYEAQ. CDR3: CASSLGTGGADEQFF. Written as DNA, the CDR3 is TGTGCCAGCAGCTTAGGGACAGGGGGCGCGGATGAGCAGTTCTTC. Supplemented by reference TRBV7-6 and TRBJ2-1, the full variable domain reads GAGVSQSPRYKVTKRGQDVALRCDPISGHVSLYWYRQALGQGPEFLTYFNYEAQQDKSGLPNDRFSAERPEGSISTLTIQRTEQRDSAMYRCASSLGTGGADEQFFGPGTRLTVL.

The rearrangement uses TRBV5-1 and TRBJ1-2; maybe TRBD1 (5 bases). Deletions cut 0 bases from V and 0 bases from J, with 15 bases between. The germline CDR1 and CDR2 sequences are SGHRS and YFSETQ. The CDR3 has 17 residues. In DNA, the CDR3 is TGCGCCAGCAGCTTGGCGGAACCAGGGAGGGCTAACTATGGCTACACCTTC. Translation: CASSLAEPGRANYGYTF. Variable domain in full (rest from reference TRBV5-1 and TRBJ1-2): KAGVTQTPRYLIKTRGQQVTLSCSPISGHRSVSWYQQTPGQGLQFLFEYFSETQRNKGNFPGRFSGRQFSNSRSEMNVSTLELGDSALYLCASSLAEPGRANYGYTFGSGTRLTVV.

The gene calls are TRBV6-5 and TRBJ2-3; weak D call: TRBD2 (5 bases). Germline values: CDR1 MNHEY, CDR2 SVGAGI. The CDR3 length is 12 residues. V lost 6 bases, J lost 4 bases, and 8 bases lay in between. CDR3 amino acids: CASSGVPDTQYF. The CDR3 nucleotides are TGTGCCAGCAGCGGGGTCCCAGATACGCAGTATTTT.

The chain employs TRBV19 and TRBJ2-3; 7 bases match TRBD2. The V gene end was trimmed by 3 bases and the J gene end by 4 bases; junction bases not matched to a gene: 7. This CDR3 region has 15 residues. Germline values: CDR1 LNHDA, CDR2 SQIVND (reference sequence). The CDR3 loop reads CASSMRREKADTQYF. The CDR3 DNA reads TGTGCCAGTAGTATGAGGCGGGAGAAGGCAGATACGCAGTATTTT.

V is TRBV15 and J is TRBJ1-2, with TRBD1 as a possible D gene (5 bases). V lost 1 base and J lost 0, with 9 bases in between. The CDR3 totals 15 residues. Germline values: CDR1 LNHNV, CDR2 YYDKDF (reference sequence). The CDR3 reads CATSRGQGSNYGYTF. In DNA form, the CDR3 reads TGTGCCACCAGCAGAGGGCAGGGTTCTAACTATGGCTACACCTTC.

V usage is TRBV30 and J usage is TRBJ1-3, with TRBD1 matching 7 bases. Trimming cost V 1 base and J 0 bases; bases outside gene matches: 6. Germline V CDR1 and CDR2: GTSNPN, SVGIG (reference sequence). The CDR3 spans 16 residues. CDR3 DNA sequence: TGTGCCTGGAGTGCCGGGGACAGCTCCTCTGGAAACACCATATATTTT. Amino acids: CAWSAGDSSSGNTIYF.

This clone was seen once. The chain combines TRBV9 with TRBJ1-5, with D unresolved. Germline V gene lookup returns CDR1 SGDLS and CDR2 YYNGEE. V was pared by 3 bases and J by 4 bases, with 11 bases between. The CDR3 has 14 residues. The CDR3 DNA sequence: TGTGCCAGCAGCGCCTCCGGTGAGAATCAGCCCCAGCATTTT. It translates to CASSASGENQPQHF.